The rows below give T cell receptor beta chains drawn from one sample of a study of patients and donors after allogeneic stem cell transplantation. TCRdb re-called the RT-PCR reads with MiXCR, one entry per CDR3 protein. This table has roughly 190,000 distinct CDR3 sequences, roughly two fifths appearing once. Sequencing was performed on blood, either unsorted or a sorted T cell fraction (not recorded which). The source is a human donor who was either an allogeneic HSCT recipient or a stem cell or donor lymphocyte infusion donor (not recorded which). It is not recorded whose cells these are; they may come from a transplant donor. Both conserved end residues are trimmed from each CDR3. The order of the fields is D gene, V gene, CDR3 length, J gene, CDR3 protein. D genes are given only for firm matches.

-	TRBV20-1	13	TRBJ1-4	SARDRRGSNEKLF
-	TRBV9	15	TRBJ2-2	ASSATVSGPDTGELF
-	TRBV7-2	13	TRBJ1-1	ASSLGFGQTTEAF
-	TRBV5-1	12	TRBJ2-5	ASSRTSNKETQY
-	TRBV7-6	11	TRBJ2-3	ASSSGAEDTQY
-	TRBV6-5	15	TRBJ1-6	ASSYEGGRLHNSPLH
TRBD1	TRBV4-3	12	TRBJ2-7	ASTPGTGNYEQY
TRBD1	TRBV3-1	14	TRBJ1-2	ASSQVIGDRDYGYT
-	TRBV11-2	9	TRBJ1-6	ASSFLAPLH
TRBD2	TRBV9	14	TRBJ2-5	ASSVGSGRYQETQY
-	TRBV19	8	TRBJ2-7	ASKGHEQY
-	TRBV7-2	11	TRBJ1-1	ASSLKRNTEAF
TRBD2	TRBV5-1	12	TRBJ2-1	ASSGRTSYNEQF
TRBD2	TRBV25-1	15	TRBJ2-2	ASSVMTAGGFTGELF
-	TRBV5-1	13	TRBJ2-5	ASSFLANPQETQY
TRBD1	TRBV4-2	14	TRBJ1-6	ASSQDPGTGFSPLH
TRBD2	TRBV6-6	13	TRBJ2-3	ASSYTAGGTDTQY
-	TRBV27	13	TRBJ2-1	ASSPSDRGINEQF
-	TRBV27	12	TRBJ2-5	ASSPTRVGGTQY
TRBD2	TRBV5-1	16	TRBJ2-2	ASSLAPPGLAGTGELF
-	TRBV4-3	14	TRBJ2-3	ASSQDALGSTDTQY
-	TRBV7-8	16	TRBJ1-5	ASSPEGLKMGRFQPQH
TRBD2	TRBV6-5	14	TRBJ2-5	ASSYSELAIKETQY
-	TRBV14	11	TRBJ1-1	ASSHRGNTEAF
TRBD2	TRBV29-1	12	TRBJ2-1	SVDYPGLNNEQF
TRBD2	TRBV14	15	TRBJ2-3	ASSPRLGLALTDTQY
-	TRBV21-1	13	TRBJ1-6	ASSKVTQDLGPLH
-	TRBV15	13	TRBJ1-4	ATSRDRGDNEKLF
-	TRBV20-1	15	TRBJ1-2	SARDRQGFSLFDGYT
-	TRBV6-6	10	TRBJ1-1	ASSYDTDEAF
-	TRBV29-1	10	TRBJ2-3	SARVKTDTQY
-	TRBV28	7	TRBJ2-4	ASGDIQY
-	TRBV12-3/TRBV12-4	12	TRBJ1-2	ASSLGQNNYGYT
TRBD2	TRBV12-3/TRBV12-4	14	TRBJ2-1	ASSLPGRTSYNEQF
-	TRBV6-6	14	TRBJ1-2	ASSYRPWTEDYGYT
-	TRBV12-3/TRBV12-4	13	TRBJ1-3	ASSVLGQGGNTIY
-	TRBV6-2/TRBV6-3	12	TRBJ1-5	ASSYSDTSPPQH
-	TRBV5-5	11	TRBJ1-1	ASSLAGRSEAF
TRBD1	TRBV3-1	11	TRBJ1-2	ASNTGGPNGYT
-	TRBV14	12	TRBJ2-7	ASSRDGPFFEQY
TRBD2	TRBV15	13	TRBJ2-7	ATSRAGGLSYEQY